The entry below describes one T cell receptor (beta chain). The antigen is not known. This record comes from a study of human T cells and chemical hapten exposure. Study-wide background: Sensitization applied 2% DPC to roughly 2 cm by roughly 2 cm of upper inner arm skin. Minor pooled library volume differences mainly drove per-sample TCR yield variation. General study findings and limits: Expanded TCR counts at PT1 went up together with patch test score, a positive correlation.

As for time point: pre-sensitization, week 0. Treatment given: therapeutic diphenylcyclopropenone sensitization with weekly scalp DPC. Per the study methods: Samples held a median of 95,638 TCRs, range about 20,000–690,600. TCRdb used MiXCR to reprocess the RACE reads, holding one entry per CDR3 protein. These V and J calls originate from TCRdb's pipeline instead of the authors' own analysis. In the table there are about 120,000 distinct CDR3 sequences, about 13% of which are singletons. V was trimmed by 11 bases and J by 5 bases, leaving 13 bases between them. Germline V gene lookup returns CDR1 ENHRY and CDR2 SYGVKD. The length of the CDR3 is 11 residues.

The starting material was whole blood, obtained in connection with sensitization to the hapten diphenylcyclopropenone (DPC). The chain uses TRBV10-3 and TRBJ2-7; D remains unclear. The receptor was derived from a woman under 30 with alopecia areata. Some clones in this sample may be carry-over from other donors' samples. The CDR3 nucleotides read TGTGCCCCCCCTGTCCGCGACGAGCAGTACTTC. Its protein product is CAPPVRDEQYF.